The 29 T cell receptor beta chains listed next were all sequenced from one sample in a study of tumor-infiltrating lymphocytes in localized non-small cell lung cancer. Sequenced by immunoSEQ multiplex PCR; TCRdb stores in-frame clones only, minus some. Here the sample spans about 8,400 clones, 77% being singletons. Sequenced input: lung tumor tissue. The receptors were sampled from a human donor with non-small cell lung cancer.

CDR3 sequence: CASSPVQSLSTDTQYF. The CDR3 DNA is TGTGCCAGCTCACCCGTACAGAGCTTGAGCACAGATACGCAGTATTTT. This chain joins TRBV18 and TRBJ2-3; D call uncertain. CDR1 KGHSH and CDR2 LQKENI come from the germline V gene. This CDR3 has 16 amino acids. V dropped 3 bases and J dropped 0 bases, with 13 bases sitting between them.

In its sample, this clone was seen a few times. V is TRBV4-3 and J is TRBJ2-1; 8 bases agree with TRBD2. The V gene's germline CDR1 is LGHNA and CDR2 YSLEER. The CDR3 loop spans 15 amino acids. V dropped 3 bases and J dropped 9; count of bases not matched to a gene: 10. The CDR3: CASSQRSGRGVEQFF. The CDR3, as DNA: TGCGCCAGCAGCCAGAGGAGCGGGAGAGGGGTTGAGCAGTTCTTC.

The chain employs TRBV30 and TRBJ2-7; TRBD2 matches 11 bases. Germline V gene sequence: CDR1 GTSNPN, CDR2 SVGIG (reference sequence). The CDR3 length is 15 residues. The V gene end was trimmed by 4 bases and the J gene end by 1 base; junction bases not matched to a gene: 6. The CDR3 nucleotides read TGTGCCTGGACCCCGGGACTAGCGGAATCCTACGAGCAGTACTTC. Its translation is CAWTPGLAESYEQYF. Looking up the rest from reference TRBV30 and TRBJ2-7 gives the full variable domain: SQTIHQWPATLVQPVGSPLSLECTVEGTSNPNLYWYRQAAGRGLQLLFYSVGIGQISSEVPQNLSASRPQDRQFILSSKKLLLSDSGFYLCAWTPGLAESYEQYFGPGTRLTVT.

The chain has TRBV10-3 and TRBJ2-2; 8 bases match TRBD1. Trimming cost V 10 bases and J 0 bases; bases outside gene matches: 4. CDR3 length: 14 residues. Germline V gives CDR1 ENHRY, CDR2 SYGVKD. CDR3 DNA: TGTGCCAACGGACAGGGTCCGAACACCGGGGAGCTGTTTTTT. It yields the protein CANGQGPNTGELFF.

The rearrangement links TRBV5-4 to TRBJ2-3, with 9 bases lining up with TRBD2. J was trimmed by 3 bases and V by 1 base; bases with no gene match: 9. Germline V gene data show CDR1 as SGHNT and CDR2 as YYREEE (reference sequence). This CDR3 has 17 residues. DNA of the CDR3: TGTGCCAGCAGCTTGCGGGGTAGCGGGAGTCTGACAGATACGCAGTATTTT. It translates to CASSLRGSGSLTDTQYF.

This clone was observed a handful of times. This chain joins TRBV27 and TRBJ1-4; D unclear. V was shortened by 1 base and J by 9 bases, with 12 bases between the two germline ends. Germline assignment: CDR1 MNHEY and CDR2 SMNVEV (reference sequence). This CDR3 is 14 amino acids long. The CDR3 reads CASSLLSGRQKLFF. The DNA of the CDR3 is TGTGCCAGCAGTTTATTAAGCGGGCGGCAAAAACTGTTTTTT. Supplemented by reference TRBV27 and TRBJ1-4, the full variable domain reads EAQVTQNPRYLITVTGKKLTVTCSQNMNHEYMSWYRQDPGLGLRQIYYSMNVEVTDKGDVPEGYKVSRKEKRNFPLILESPSPNQTSLYFCASSLLSGRQKLFFGSGTQLSVL.

The chain links TRBV7-8 to TRBJ2-1, with 7 bases identical to TRBD1. Trimming at V came to 3 bases and at J to 5 bases, leaving 4 bases not matched to a gene. Germline CDR1 is SGHVS and CDR2 is FQNEAQ. The CDR3 consists of 14 residues. The CDR3 DNA sequence: TGTGCCAGCAGCTTTAACAGGGGCGACAATGAGCAGTTCTTC. It translates to CASSFNRGDNEQFF.

The rearrangement uses TRBV10-2 and TRBJ2-7, with 9 bases lining up with TRBD1. The CDR3 contains 14 residues. Germline CDR1 reads WSHSY; CDR2 reads SAAADI. The junction had 12 bases not matched to a gene; V was cut back by 6 bases and J by 9 bases. The chain's CDR3 is CASSLRDRARAQYF. As DNA, the CDR3 is TGCGCCAGCAGCCTCCGGGACAGGGCAAGGGCGCAGTACTTC.

V is TRBV15 and J is TRBJ2-4; D perhaps matches TRBD2 (5 bases). This CDR3 region has 13 residues. V lost 5 bases and J lost 12, with 17 bases in between. In germline, CDR1 is LNHNV, CDR2 YYDKDF (reference sequence). CDR3 amino acids: CATSFSQAGSQYF. CDR3 coding DNA: TGTGCCACCAGCTTCTCCCAGGCGGGTAGTCAGTACTTC.

This clone appeared a single time. This chain connects TRBV19 to TRBJ1-2; 7 bases are a match to TRBD1. Germline assignment: CDR1 LNHDA and CDR2 SQIVND (reference sequence). The CDR3 loop spans 13 amino acids. V lost 6 bases to trimming and J lost 11 bases; unmatched junction nucleotides: 12. CDR3 DNA sequence: TGTGCCAGTAGGCGGGACAGCTATGGCTTGTACACCTTC. Amino acid sequence: CASRRDSYGLYTF.

The DNA for the CDR3 is TGTGCCAGCAGCAACGAACAGGGCGCTGAAGCTTTCTTT. Encoded protein: CASSNEQGAEAFF. The J gene is TRBJ1-1, the V gene TRBV5-4, with D possibly being TRBD1 (6 bases). Per the germline V gene, CDR1 is SGHNT and CDR2 is YYREEE (reference sequence). V lost 4 bases and J lost 6, with 13 bases in between. The CDR3 has 13 residues.

This clone has only a few counts. The rearrangement links TRBV7-2 to TRBJ2-1, with TRBD2 matching over 7 bases. CDR3 size: 18 residues. Germline CDR1 SGHTA, CDR2 FQGNSA. V dropped 1 base and J dropped 10; count of bases not matched to a gene: 19. CDR3 bases: TGTGCCAGCAGCTTAGTATTTTGGGGGGAGGGCCTCGTCAAGGAGCAGTTCTTC. Translated, it gives CASSLVFWGEGLVKEQFF.

The chain recombines TRBV25-1 with TRBJ1-2; 8 bases agree with TRBD1. Germline assignment: CDR1 MGHDK and CDR2 SYGVNS. There are 15 residues in the CDR3. J lost 8 bases, V lost 2 bases, and 10 bases had no gene match. CDR3 bases: TGTGCCAGCAGTGAACCGGGACAGGTTGGAGGAGGCTACACCTTC. Translated, it gives CASSEPGQVGGGYTF.

V gene TRBV30 combines with J gene TRBJ1-2; 8 bases line up with TRBD1. Germline CDR1 and CDR2: GTSNPN and SVGIG (reference sequence). Germline trimming cut 3 bases from V and 7 bases from J; bases unmatched to any gene: 10. The CDR3 sequence is 14 residues long. CDR3 residues: CAWSRPGTGVGYTF. The DNA of the CDR3 is TGTGCCTGGAGCAGACCCGGGACAGGAGTTGGCTACACCTTC.

CDR3 sequence: CASSPISQGNSPLHF. As DNA, the CDR3 is TGTGCCAGCTCACCGATTAGCCAGGGGAATTCACCCCTCCACTTT. This chain links TRBV18 with TRBJ1-6; TRBD1 might be the D (6 bases). CDR3 length equals 15 residues. Germline lookup yields CDR1 KGHSH and CDR2 LQKENI. V was trimmed by 3 bases and J by 7 bases, leaving 13 bases between them.

The chain joins TRBV29-1 to TRBJ2-2; D is unclear. The length of the CDR3 is 16 residues. The germline V and J ends were trimmed by 5 bases and 5 bases, with 21 bases remaining between them. Germline CDR1 is SQVTM and CDR2 is ANQGSEA. The chain's CDR3 is CSVPRTWNLGTGELFF. The DNA of the CDR3 is TGCAGCGTTCCCCGTACCTGGAACCTAGGAACCGGGGAGCTGTTTTTT.

The chain joins TRBV9 to TRBJ2-2; 9 bases map to TRBD2. CDR3 length: 16 amino acids. V was clipped by 0 bases and J by 5 bases; unmatched bases: 5. Germline-derived CDR1 and CDR2 are SGDLS and YYNGEE. The DNA of the CDR3 is TGTGCCAGCAGCGTAGAGGGCGGGAGGGGTACCGGGGAGCTGTTTTTT. Its protein is CASSVEGGRGTGELFF.

The chain couples TRBV7-9 to TRBJ2-7; no firm D call. CDR1 is SEHNR and CDR2 is FQNEAQ in the germline V gene (reference sequence). The CDR3 runs 14 residues. The V gene lost 1 base and the J gene lost 1 base, with 8 bases spanning the gap. The CDR3 is CASSLVPDSYEQYF. In DNA form, the CDR3 reads TGTGCCAGCAGCTTAGTCCCAGATTCCTACGAGCAGTACTTC.

A word on this clone: One end of the junction varies from germline; a read error may be responsible. The chain combines TRBV7-2 with TRBJ2-7; 8 nucleotides align to TRBD1. This CDR3 is built from 13 residues. Germline CDR1 is SGHTA and CDR2 is FQGNSA. The CDR3 protein is CASSPIQGAPFRF. The CDR3 coding sequence is TGTGCCAGCAGCCCCATTCAGGGGGCCCCCTTTCGCTTC. Full variable domain (outside the CDR3, taken from reference TRBV7-2 and TRBJ2-7): GAGVSQSPSNKVTEKGKDVELRCDPISGHTALYWYRQSLGQGLEFLIYFQGNSAPDKSGLPSDRFSAERTGGSVSTLTIQRTQQEDSAVYLCASSPIQGAPFRFGPGTRLTVT.

This chain joins TRBV4-3 and TRBJ2-3; 8 nucleotides align to TRBD2. The germline V gene encodes CDR1 LGHNA and CDR2 YSLEER. This CDR3 comprises 15 residues. Germline trimming cut 4 bases from V and 0 bases from J; bases unmatched to any gene: 3. The DNA of the CDR3 is TGCGCCAGCAGCCCAACTAGCGGCAGCACAGATACGCAGTATTTT. Its translation: CASSPTSGSTDTQYF.

This chain links TRBV19 with TRBJ1-5; 9 nucleotides match TRBD1. Germline V gene lookup returns CDR1 LNHDA and CDR2 SQIVND (reference sequence). The CDR3 is made up of 13 amino acids. J lost 5 bases, V lost 8 bases, and 4 bases had no gene match. The CDR3 bases are TGTGCCAGTGCCTGGACAGGGGATCAGCCCCAGCATTTT. As protein: CASAWTGDQPQHF.

This clone was counted a few times. V is TRBV5-1 and J is TRBJ1-6; D is possibly TRBD1 (6 bases). Trimming cost V 3 bases and J 7 bases, with 14 bases left between them. This CDR3 contains 15 residues. Germline V gives CDR1 SGHRS, CDR2 YFSETQ. Here the CDR3 reads CASSWVTDRNSPLHF. The CDR3 coding sequence is TGCGCCAGCAGCTGGGTGACAGACAGGAATTCACCCCTCCACTTT.

V and J are TRBV28 and TRBJ2-3; D not certain. Germline lookup yields CDR1 MDHEN and CDR2 SYDVKM. Trimming stripped 6 bases from V and 3 bases from J, with 10 bases between. The CDR3 length is 13 residues. The chain's CDR3 is CASREHGTDTQYF. The CDR3 nucleotides read TGTGCCAGCAGGGAGCACGGGACAGATACGCAGTATTTT.

The chain couples TRBV18 to TRBJ2-3, with 7 bases lining up with TRBD2. The CDR3 contains 16 residues. CDR1 is KGHSH, CDR2 LQKENI, per germline. Germline trimming cut 6 bases from V and 4 bases from J; bases unmatched to any gene: 13. CDR3 sequence reads: CASSGSYGGGSDTQYF. Written as DNA, the CDR3 is TGTGCCAGCTCGGGATCGTATGGCGGGGGTTCAGATACGCAGTATTTT. Based on the CDR3 plus reference TRBV18 and TRBJ2-3, the full variable domain is NAGVMQNPRHLVRRRGQEARLRCSPMKGHSHVYWYRQLPEEGLKFMVYLQKENIIDESGMPKERFSAEFPKEGPSILRIQQVVRGDSAAYFCASSGSYGGGSDTQYFGPGTRLTVL.

This chain uses TRBV6-5 with TRBJ2-5; TRBD1 matches 9 bases. The CDR3 sequence is 15 residues long. V trimming: 4 bases; J trimming: 2 bases; junction bases outside the gene matches: 5. Germline CDR1 is MNHEY and CDR2 is SVGAGI. CDR3 DNA: TGTGCCAGCAGTTCGGGACAGGGCCCACAAGAGACCCAGTACTTC. This gives the protein CASSSGQGPQETQYF.

This chain connects TRBV5-4 to TRBJ2-5; D unresolved. Germline V gene sequence: CDR1 SGHNT, CDR2 YYREEE (reference sequence). Trimming took off 1 base at V and 2 bases at J, with 6 bases between the two ends. The CDR3 is 13 residues long. The CDR3 sequence is CASSLSLQETQYF. The CDR3 bases are TGTGCCAGCAGCTTGTCTTTACAAGAGACCCAGTACTTC.

The V call is TRBV28, the J call TRBJ1-1, with 10 bases matching TRBD1. The CDR3 spans 15 residues. CDR1 MDHEN and CDR2 SYDVKM come from the germline V gene. The V gene end was trimmed by 4 bases and the J gene end by 4 bases; junction bases not matched to a gene: 6. Here the CDR3 reads CASSSGGQGITEAFF. The CDR3, as DNA: TGTGCCAGCAGTTCAGGGGGACAGGGGATCACTGAAGCTTTCTTT.

The rearrangement uses TRBV18 and TRBJ1-1; D is ambiguous. Germline V CDR1 and CDR2: KGHSH, LQKENI. V was shortened by 2 bases and J by 3 bases, with 16 bases between the two germline ends. The length of the CDR3 is 16 residues. CDR3 in amino acids: CASSPVEGLRYTEAFF. DNA for the CDR3: TGTGCCAGCTCACCAGTAGAGGGATTGAGGTACACTGAAGCTTTCTTT.

This chain links TRBV27 with TRBJ2-3; 7 bases match TRBD2. CDR1 is MNHEY, CDR2 SMNVEV, per germline (reference sequence). Trimming removed 1 base from V and 4 bases from J; junction bases left unmatched: 8. The CDR3 sequence is 16 residues long. CDR3 in amino acids: CASSLYAGARADTQYF. CDR3 DNA: TGTGCCAGCAGTTTATACGCGGGAGCGAGGGCAGATACGCAGTATTTT.